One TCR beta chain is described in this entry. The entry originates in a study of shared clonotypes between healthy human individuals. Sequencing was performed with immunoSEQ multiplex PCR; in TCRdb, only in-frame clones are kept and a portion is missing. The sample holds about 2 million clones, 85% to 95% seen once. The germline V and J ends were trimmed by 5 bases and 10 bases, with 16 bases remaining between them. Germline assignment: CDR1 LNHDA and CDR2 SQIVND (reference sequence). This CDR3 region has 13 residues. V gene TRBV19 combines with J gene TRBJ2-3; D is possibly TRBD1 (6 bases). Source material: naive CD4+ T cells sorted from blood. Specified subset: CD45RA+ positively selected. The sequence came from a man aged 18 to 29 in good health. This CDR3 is CASSPQGGLPQYF. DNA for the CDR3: TGTGCCAGTAGTCCCCAAGGGGGATTGCCGCAGTATTTT.